This record covers a single T cell receptor beta chain. Its antigen is still unknown. Base qualities are missing; no much larger clone stands one base away. These data come from a study of blood T cell repertoires in COVID-19 (TCRdb year 2020). In terms of the full investigation: The collaborator samples originated in the United States, Italy and Spain and spanned the acute and convalescent phases of COVID-19. The prospective study material was composed of cDNA or gDNA derived from T cells, B-cell-depleted T cells, or PBMCs. Where available, HLA class I and class II types were taken from metadata supplied by the sample provider and were not determined by assay-based typing. The repertoires were released in a freely available public database intended as a resource for research on the immune response to SARS-CoV-2. Nearly every sample came with metadata listing a de-identified subject ID, COVID-19 status, age in years and sex. The dataset comprised deeply sampled blood TCRbeta repertoires from subjects exposed to, actively infected with, or recovered from COVID-19. Samples came from the ongoing ImmuneRACE study (first 160 participants) plus 1,254 subjects from 6 global collaborators.

Here V drops 4 bases and J drops 7 bases, and the junction holds 14 bases not matched to any gene. Taken from cysteine to phenylalanine, the CDR3 has 16 residues. This entry keeps only the CDR3 DNA: 48 bases, framed from base 1. The germline V gene sets CDR1 to SGHDN and CDR2 to FVKESK. The collaborating institutions used their own protocols to collect whole blood in K2EDTA tubes. For TCRbeta analysis, collaborators shipped samples in one of three forms: frozen whole blood, isolated PBMCs, or DNA extracted from either of those sample types. Broader findings and caveats from the paper: Clinical and demographic metadata were provided uncurated, with the amount varying by source and participant.

TCRbeta CDR3 regions were amplified from genomic DNA using the immunoSEQ Assay, a bias-controlled multiplex PCR. Per the original workflow: Within the assay, amplification of reference gene primers was used to estimate how many nucleated cells each sample contained. To quantify the absolute abundance of each unique TCRbeta CDR3 rearrangement, sequence reads were collapsed and filtered. For each sample, productive Simpson clonality was calculated as the square root of Simpson's diversity index across productive rearrangements. Here the immuneACCESS table is served through TCRdb, limited to in-frame sequences with V and J called. Missing clones are a known gap in these copies; in checked studies unresolved V genes cover under half, and the rest lacks a known reason. V and J calls and clone size follow that table, whereas D and trimming were derived from the DNA. The sample table contains some 120,000 clones; only one count was recorded for 65% to 80% of them. The top ten hold more than 0.75% of the sample.

The chain is assembled from TRBV14 and TRBJ2-5; 8 nucleotides in the junction match TRBD2. What was sequenced was peripheral blood. This TCR came from a human donor with acute or convalescent COVID-19. The donor label of this sample is uncertain. The CDR3 here reads CASSRFTAGGSVTQYF. Here is the DNA: TGTGCCAGCAGCCGTTTCACGGCGGGGGGATCAGTGACCCAGTACTTC.